Each of the 19 T cell receptor beta chains below was sequenced from the same sample in a study of T cell responses to AZD1222 COVID-19 vaccine. Profiled with immunoSEQ multiplex PCR; TCRdb holds only in-frame clones, not every one. The sample contains 95,000 to 150,000 clones, roughly nine tenths of which appear only once. The sample in question was peripheral blood, obtained on day 0 of AZD1222 vaccination. Receptor source: an adult in good health.

V is TRBV27 and J is TRBJ2-7, with 9 bases aligning to TRBD2. This CDR3 comprises 15 residues. The junction had 10 bases not matched to a gene; V was cut back by 6 bases and J by 4 bases. In germline, CDR1 is MNHEY, CDR2 SMNVEV (reference sequence). CDR3 protein: CASSIWAGGPYEQYF. As DNA, the CDR3 is TGTGCCAGCAGCATATGGGCGGGAGGGCCTTACGAGCAGTACTTC.

V and J are TRBV2 and TRBJ1-1, with a weak D call TRBD1 (5 bases). The CDR3 has 14 residues. Germline CDR1 SNHLY, CDR2 FYNNEI. Trimming cost V 3 bases and J 4 bases, with 12 bases left between them. CDR3 protein: CASSDAGEGTEAFF. The CDR3 DNA reads TGTGCCAGCAGTGACGCGGGGGAGGGCACTGAAGCTTTCTTT.

V is TRBV19 and J is TRBJ2-7, with 7 bases matching TRBD2. Per germline, CDR1 LNHDA and CDR2 SQIVND (reference sequence). This CDR3 region has 15 residues. Unmatched junction bases numbered 6, after V lost 2 bases and J lost 2 bases. The CDR3 coding sequence is TGTGCCAGTAGTATATCGAGCGGGACGCCCTACGAGCAGTACTTC. It specifies CASSISSGTPYEQYF.

J is TRBJ1-1 and V is TRBV15; 7 nucleotides align to TRBD1. The V gene's germline CDR1 is LNHNV and CDR2 YYDKDF (reference sequence). There are 14 residues in the CDR3. The V and J ends lost 5 bases and 7 bases, in that order; junction bases with no gene match: 10. CDR3 nucleotide sequence: TGTGCCACCAGCCTTACAGGGGATGGGGGTGAAGCTTTCTTT. As protein: CATSLTGDGGEAFF.

The CDR3, as DNA: TGTGCCAGCAACCCAACTAGCGGGGGTGCGCCCAAGCAGTTCTTC. Amino acid sequence: CASNPTSGGAPKQFF. The genes are TRBV2 and TRBJ2-1; 11 bases align to TRBD2. Germline lookup yields CDR1 SNHLY and CDR2 FYNNEI. V lost 7 bases to trimming and J lost 11 bases; unmatched junction nucleotides: 13. The CDR3 consists of 15 residues.

The chain is built from TRBV6-5 and TRBJ1-1; TRBD1 might be the D (5 bases). CDR1 and CDR2 (germline): MNHEY, SVGAGI. The CDR3 is 15 residues long. Trimming stripped 2 bases from V and 5 bases from J, with 15 bases between. CDR3 region: CASSYLPGVETEAFF. The CDR3 DNA reads TGTGCCAGCAGTTACCTCCCGGGGGTAGAAACTGAAGCTTTCTTT.

V and J are TRBV2 and TRBJ1-2; tentative D call: TRBD1 (5 bases). This CDR3 is built from 13 residues. The germline V gene encodes CDR1 SNHLY and CDR2 FYNNEI. Between the trimmed V and J ends, which lost 3 bases and 4 bases, there was a span of 9 bases. The chain's CDR3 is CASSDLGLYGYTF. The CDR3 DNA is TGTGCCAGCAGTGATCTGGGGCTCTATGGCTACACCTTC.

The V call is TRBV7-8, the J call TRBJ2-7; a possible D gene is TRBD1 (6 bases). CDR1 is SGHVS and CDR2 is FQNEAQ in the germline V gene. The V and J ends lost 3 bases and 2 bases respectively, with 14 bases between them. The CDR3 has 15 residues. CDR3 sequence: CASSFRDTLTYEQYF. The DNA for the CDR3 is TGTGCCAGCAGCTTCCGGGACACATTAACCTACGAGCAGTACTTC. The whole variable domain, remainder taken from reference TRBV7-8 and TRBJ2-7, is GAGVSQSPRYKVAKRGQDVALRCDPISGHVSLFWYQQALGQGPEFLTYFQNEAQLDKSGLPSDRFFAERPEGSVSTLKIQRTQQEDSAVYLCASSFRDTLTYEQYFGPGTRLTVT.

The CDR3 region is CASSALGGRVGEQFF. CDR3 bases: TGTGCCAGCAGTGCTCTGGGCGGGAGAGTGGGTGAGCAGTTCTTC. The chain is built from TRBV9 and TRBJ2-1; 7 bases map to TRBD2. The CDR3 runs to 15 residues. V was clipped by 5 bases and J by 9 bases; unmatched bases: 14. Germline CDR1 is SGDLS and CDR2 is YYNGEE.

This sequence joins TRBV6-8 and TRBJ1-6, with a possible D match to TRBD1 (5 bases). The ends were cut back, 6 bases at V and 2 bases at J, with 17 bases in the middle. The length of the CDR3 is 17 residues. Per germline, CDR1 MNHGY and CDR2 SAAAGT. The CDR3 DNA follows: TGTGCCAGCAGACCACTACAGGCACCGACCTATAATTCACCCCTCCACTTT. Protein: CASRPLQAPTYNSPLHF.

The chain combines TRBV28 with TRBJ2-1; D tentatively reads TRBD1 or TRBD2 (6 bases each). CDR1 MDHEN and CDR2 SYDVKM come from the germline V gene. This CDR3 has 17 amino acids. With 3 bases removed from V and 0 bases from J, the gap between germline ends came to 15 bases. In nucleotides, the CDR3 is TGTGCCAGCAGTTTCGAGTTAGGGGGGACCTCCTACAATGAGCAGTTCTTC. Amino acid sequence: CASSFELGGTSYNEQFF.

This rearrangement joins TRBV6-6 to TRBJ2-5; D unclear. CDR3 size: 15 residues. Germline V gives CDR1 MNHNY, CDR2 SVGAGI (reference sequence). With 2 bases removed from V and 1 base from J, the gap between germline ends came to 11 bases. CDR3 sequence: CASSYGSIVQETQYF. The CDR3, as DNA: TGTGCCAGCAGTTACGGCTCGATAGTCCAAGAGACCCAGTACTTC.

This rearrangement joins TRBV24-1 to TRBJ2-5; no clear D gene. Trimming took off 0 bases at V and 1 base at J, with 14 bases between the two ends. CDR1 and CDR2 (germline): KGHDR, SFDVKD. The CDR3 length is 17 residues. CDR3 DNA sequence: TGTGCCACCAGTGATTTGCAGCATCATTCTATCCAAGAGACCCAGTACTTC. Its translation is CATSDLQHHSIQETQYF.

This chain connects TRBV5-1 to TRBJ1-3, with a weak D call TRBD1 (6 bases). Per germline, CDR1 SGHRS and CDR2 YFSETQ. The CDR3 has 16 residues. V lost 4 bases and J lost 4, with 18 bases in between. This CDR3 reads CASSAGGGRLGNTIYF. The CDR3 DNA is TGCGCCAGCAGCGCCGGAGGGGGGCGGCTCGGAAACACCATATATTTT.

The chain has TRBV25-1 and TRBJ2-3; either TRBD1 or TRBD2 may fit D (5 bases each). The CDR3 length is 14 residues. The V gene lost 7 bases and the J gene lost 6 bases, with 17 bases spanning the gap. Germline CDR1 reads MGHDK; CDR2 reads SYGVNS. CDR3 amino acids: CASTWDHNSDTQYF. Here the CDR3 DNA reads TGTGCCAGCACCTGGGACCATAATAGCGATACGCAGTATTTT.

The CDR3 nucleotides are TGTGCCAGCAGCTTAGCGAGCGGACCCGACGGAAACACCATATATTTT. It specifies CASSLASGPDGNTIYF. The J gene is TRBJ1-3, the V gene TRBV7-2, with D uncertain. The germline V gene encodes CDR1 SGHTA and CDR2 FQGNSA. The CDR3 sequence is 16 residues long. The V and J ends lost 0 bases and 4 bases respectively, with 13 bases between them. Drawing the rest from reference TRBV7-2 and TRBJ1-3, the complete variable domain is GAGVSQSPSNKVTEKGKDVELRCDPISGHTALYWYRQSLGQGLEFLIYFQGNSAPDKSGLPSDRFSAERTGGSVSTLTIQRTQQEDSAVYLCASSLASGPDGNTIYFGEGSWLTVV.

The J gene is TRBJ1-1, the V gene TRBV5-6; 7 nucleotides match TRBD1. The trim removed 0 bases at V and 13 bases at J, leaving 9 bases unmatched. The CDR3 sequence is 13 residues long. CDR1 SGHDT and CDR2 YYEEEE come from the germline V gene. The CDR3 protein is CASSLDRGGRFFF. CDR3 nucleotides: TGTGCCAGCAGCTTGGACAGGGGCGGACGGTTTTTCTTT. Variable domain in full (rest from reference TRBV5-6 and TRBJ1-1): DAGVTQSPTHLIKTRGQQVTLRCSPKSGHDTVSWYQQALGQGPQFIFQYYEEEERQRGNFPDRFSGHQFPNYSSELNVNALLLGDSALYLCASSLDRGGRFFFGQGTRLTVV.

The rearrangement joins TRBV28 to TRBJ2-6; 9 bases fit TRBD2. CDR1 is MDHEN, CDR2 SYDVKM, per germline. The V and J ends lost 8 bases and 0 bases, in that order; junction bases with no gene match: 5. The CDR3 loop spans 16 amino acids. CDR3 protein: CASRTSATSGANVLTF. CDR3 nucleotide sequence: TGTGCCAGCCGGACTAGCGCCACCTCTGGGGCCAACGTCCTGACTTTC. Full variable domain (remainder filled in from reference TRBV28 and TRBJ2-6): DVKVTQSSRYLVKRTGEKVFLECVQDMDHENMFWYRQDPGLGLRLIYFSYDVKMKEKGDIPEGYSVSREKKERFSLILESASTNQTSMYLCASRTSATSGANVLTFGAGSRLTVL.

This chain connects TRBV2 to TRBJ2-5, with a possible D match to TRBD2 (7 bases). CDR1 SNHLY and CDR2 FYNNEI come from the germline V gene. This CDR3 has 14 residues. V was cut by 7 bases and J by 2 bases, with 14 bases left in between. Written as DNA, the CDR3 is TGTGCCAGCAACCCGAGGGGGGGACAAGAGACCCAGTACTTC. Encoded protein: CASNPRGGQETQYF.